The T cell receptor (beta chain) under discussion was sequenced for a study of identical twins. Notes on the study in general: Surplus twin overlap in beta out-of-frame sequences was less pronounced.

MiXCR was run by TCRdb on the 5' RACE reads, yielding one entry per CDR3 protein. The sample consists of hundreds of thousands of distinct CDR3 sequences, approximately 24% of them appearing once. Germline assignment: CDR1 SQVTM and CDR2 ANQGSEA. The CDR3 contains 14 residues. The J segment lost 7 bases and the V segment lost 3 bases, leaving 7 bases of the junction unmatched. This clonotype was counted at least ten times. The antigen is undetermined. These data were likewise used in another study, on T cells expressing NK-cell markers. That paper states: Also leading the CD3+CD56-NKG2C+ fraction in a few donors were these clonotypes.

Sequences were obtained from CD4+ T cells sorted from blood. The source of this sequence is a young woman in good health. The rearrangement joins TRBV29-1 to TRBJ2-4, with 9 nucleotides matching TRBD1. This CDR3 is CSVDPGTGINIQYF. The CDR3 DNA is TGCAGCGTTGACCCGGGGACAGGGATTAACATTCAGTACTTC. Using reference TRBV29-1 and TRBJ2-4 for the parts outside the CDR3, the full variable domain is SAVISQKPSRDICQRGTSLTIQCQVDSQVTMMFWYRQQPGQSLTLIATANQGSEATYESGFVIDKFPISRPNLTFSTLTVSNMSPEDSSIYLCSVDPGTGINIQYFGAGTRLSVL.